The 24 T cell receptor beta chains reported below all come from one sample, sequenced in a study of T cell responses to AZD1222 COVID-19 vaccine. Clones were read by immunoSEQ multiplex PCR, and TCRdb kept only the in-frame ones, dropping some. The sample consists of fewer than 150,000 clones, 92% of them appearing once. The sequencing here drew on peripheral blood, taken 28 days after the second AZD1222 dose. These TCRs come from an adult who received the AZD1222 COVID-19 vaccine.

The chain carries TRBV29-1 and TRBJ1-1; D uncertain. CDR1 and CDR2 (germline): SQVTM, ANQGSEA. CDR3 length: 14 residues. Trimming removed 3 bases at V and 3 bases at J, with 14 bases between. This CDR3 reads CSVEGGTGDTEAFF. The CDR3 region has the DNA TGCAGCGTTGAGGGCGGCACCGGGGACACTGAAGCTTTCTTT.

The chain recombines TRBV19 with TRBJ2-2; D is unclear. Germline assignment: CDR1 LNHDA and CDR2 SQIVND (reference sequence). V dropped 7 bases and J dropped 2 bases, with 2 bases sitting between them. This CDR3 has 11 residues. The CDR3 loop reads CASTNTGELFF. CDR3 sequence (DNA): TGTGCCAGTACCAACACCGGGGAGCTGTTTTTT.

This clone came up once. In DNA, the CDR3 is TGTGCCAGCTCACTAAATGGACGGTTTAGCAATCAGCCCCAGCATTTT. Translating gives CASSLNGRFSNQPQHF. The V gene is TRBV18, the J gene TRBJ1-5, with no clear D. CDR3 length: 16 residues. Germline CDR1 and CDR2: KGHSH and LQKENI. V was trimmed by 4 bases and J by 0 bases, leaving 13 bases between them. Complete variable domain (other parts from reference TRBV18 and TRBJ1-5): NAGVMQNPRHLVRRRGQEARLRCSPMKGHSHVYWYRQLPEEGLKFMVYLQKENIIDESGMPKERFSAEFPKEGPSILRIQQVVRGDSAAYFCASSLNGRFSNQPQHFGDGTRLSIL.

This chain links TRBV5-4 with TRBJ2-1; 13 positions match TRBD2. This CDR3 spans 16 amino acids. The V gene's germline CDR1 is SGHNT and CDR2 YYREEE (reference sequence). J lost 4 bases, V lost 4 bases, and 5 bases had no gene match. The CDR3 here is CASSPELAGGYNEQFF. CDR3 bases: TGTGCCAGCAGCCCCGAACTAGCGGGGGGGTACAATGAGCAGTTCTTC.

This sequence joins TRBV19 and TRBJ1-5, with a tentative D call TRBD1 (6 bases). Germline loops: CDR1 LNHDA, CDR2 SQIVND (reference sequence). V was clipped by 10 bases and J by 6 bases, with 19 bases between them. CDR3 length: 14 amino acids. CDR3 sequence: CATRDNVRRQPQHF. Here the CDR3 DNA reads TGTGCCACTCGGGACAACGTTCGTCGTCAGCCCCAGCATTTT.

This chain uses TRBV11-2 with TRBJ2-1; D could derive from TRBD1 or TRBD2 (6 bases each). Between the trimmed V and J ends, which lost 11 bases and 6 bases, there was a span of 20 bases. The CDR3 sequence is 14 residues long. Germline CDR1 reads SGHAT; CDR2 reads FQNNGV. CDR3: CASSGQGIRNEQFF. Written as DNA, the CDR3 is TGTGCCTCCAGCGGGCAGGGGATTCGCAATGAGCAGTTCTTC.

The chain uses TRBV27 and TRBJ1-1; D is ambiguous. The CDR3 contains 14 residues. Deletions cut 3 bases from V and 4 bases from J, with 12 bases between. Germline values: CDR1 MNHEY, CDR2 SMNVEV (reference sequence). The CDR3 DNA follows: TGTGCCAGCAGTTTTCGGACTGACCTCACTGAAGCTTTCTTT. Its translation is CASSFRTDLTEAFF.

The chain carries TRBV5-6 and TRBJ1-6; a weak D match, TRBD1 (5 bases). The CDR3 is 16 amino acids. Germline V lookup: CDR1 SGHDT, CDR2 YYEEEE. Deletions cut 3 bases from V and 0 bases from J, with 10 bases between. The CDR3 loop reads CASSWEGSSYNSPLHF. In DNA, the CDR3 is TGTGCCAGCAGCTGGGAGGGGAGCTCCTATAATTCACCCCTCCACTTT.

J is TRBJ2-1 and V is TRBV4-1; 9 bases match TRBD2. The CDR3 covers 16 residues. After removal of 0 bases from V and 10 bases from J, the junction contained 10 bases not matched to a gene. Germline CDR1 and CDR2: MGHRA and YSYEKL. The CDR3 reads CASSQDRAGGPLEQFF. The CDR3 nucleotides are TGCGCCAGCAGCCAAGATCGGGCGGGAGGGCCACTCGAGCAGTTCTTC.

V is TRBV7-9 and J is TRBJ2-3; D is tentatively TRBD1 or TRBD2 (6 bases each). Trimming shortened V by 6 bases and J by 2 bases, and 21 bases separated the two germline ends. Germline V gene data show CDR1 as SEHNR and CDR2 as FQNEAQ (reference sequence). The length of the CDR3 is 17 residues. The CDR3 nucleotides are TGTGCCAGCAGTCACGTTGCCGGGGGCGGCGACACAGATACGCAGTATTTT. It translates to CASSHVAGGGDTDTQYF.

The rearrangement links TRBV5-8 to TRBJ2-7, with D perhaps TRBD1 (6 bases). This CDR3 has 13 residues. Germline CDR1 and CDR2: SGHTS and YDEGEE. V gave up 2 bases and J gave up 1 base, with 7 bases separating them. The CDR3 here is CASSLTGSYEQYF. The CDR3 coding sequence is TGTGCCAGCAGCTTAACAGGGTCCTACGAGCAGTACTTC.

The rearrangement uses TRBV9 and TRBJ2-2; D remains unclear. This CDR3 comprises 13 residues. The V and J ends lost 0 bases and 7 bases respectively, with 7 bases between them. Looked up from germline, CDR1 is SGDLS and CDR2 is YYNGEE. CDR3 protein: CASSVVTGGELFF. The CDR3 DNA sequence: TGTGCCAGCAGCGTAGTGACGGGCGGGGAGCTGTTTTTT.

The chain links TRBV6-6 to TRBJ1-6, with TRBD1 as a possible D gene (5 bases). This CDR3 comprises 17 residues. In germline, CDR1 is MNHNY, CDR2 SVGAGI (reference sequence). Deletions cut 5 bases from V and 7 bases from J, with 21 bases between. The CDR3 reads CASSLSFDRKGNSPLHF. The DNA of the CDR3 is TGTGCCAGCAGTCTATCCTTTGACCGCAAGGGGAATTCACCCCTCCACTTT.

This chain links TRBV2 with TRBJ2-1; tentative D call: TRBD1 (5 bases). The germline V gene encodes CDR1 SNHLY and CDR2 FYNNEI. The CDR3 extends over 15 amino acids. Between the trimmed V and J ends, which lost 6 bases and 10 bases, there was a span of 22 bases. The CDR3 nucleotides are TGTGCCAGCAGCGCCGACAGCCTCAAAAGCCGAGAGCAGTTCTTC. This codes for CASSADSLKSREQFF.

This chain connects TRBV2 to TRBJ1-2; D ambiguous. Trimming cost V 3 bases and J 8 bases, with 10 bases left between them. Germline CDR1 SNHLY, CDR2 FYNNEI. This CDR3 is 12 amino acids long. The CDR3 here is CASSDYKYGYTF. The CDR3 bases are TGTGCCAGCAGTGATTACAAGTACGGCTACACCTTC. Variable domain in full (rest from reference TRBV2 and TRBJ1-2): EPEVTQTPSHQVTQMGQEVILRCVPISNHLYFYWYRQILGQKVEFLVSFYNNEISEKSEIFDDQFSVERPDGSNFTLKIRSTKLEDSAMYFCASSDYKYGYTFGSGTRLTVV.

This clone has at least ten counts. V is TRBV27 and J is TRBJ2-7, with D uncertain. This CDR3 has 14 amino acids. Germline-derived CDR1 and CDR2 are MNHEY and SMNVEV (reference sequence). The V end was cut by 3 bases, the J end by 0 bases, with 9 bases between. The CDR3 loop reads CASSLSWSSYEQYF. The CDR3, as DNA: TGTGCCAGCAGTTTGTCCTGGAGCTCCTACGAGCAGTACTTC.

The rearrangement links TRBV10-1 to TRBJ2-6; D unresolved. This CDR3 spans 17 amino acids. V shed 6 bases and J shed 0 bases, with 15 bases lying between them. Germline values: CDR1 WNHNN, CDR2 SYGVQD (reference sequence). The CDR3 DNA is TGCGCCAGCAGCCCCCGCCGGTTGAGCTCTGGGGCCAACGTCCTGACTTTC. Residues: CASSPRRLSSGANVLTF.

V gene TRBV7-9 combines with J gene TRBJ1-2; perhaps TRBD1 as D (5 bases). The CDR3 is 15 residues long. Trimming took 4 bases from V and 2 from J, leaving 14 bases between them. Germline values: CDR1 SEHNR, CDR2 FQNEAQ (reference sequence). This CDR3 is CASSSSGTANYGYTF. The DNA for the CDR3 is TGTGCCAGCAGCTCCTCCGGGACGGCGAACTATGGCTACACCTTC.

The gene calls are TRBV25-1 and TRBJ2-7; 7 bases are a match to TRBD1. V was clipped by 2 bases and J by 5 bases; unmatched bases: 9. The CDR3 consists of 15 residues. CDR1 is MGHDK, CDR2 SYGVNS, per germline. CDR3 protein: CASSELDRARDEQYF. The DNA of the CDR3 is TGTGCCAGCAGTGAACTAGACAGGGCTAGGGACGAGCAGTACTTC.

J is TRBJ1-1 and V is TRBV27; 9 bases are a match to TRBD1. In germline, CDR1 is MNHEY, CDR2 SMNVEV (reference sequence). CDR3 length: 13 amino acids. With V trimmed by 6 bases and J by 9 bases, 8 bases remained unmatched. CDR3 loop: CASRGTGILKAFF. CDR3 nucleotides: TGTGCCAGCAGGGGGACAGGGATCCTTAAAGCTTTCTTT.

CDR3 DNA sequence: TGTGCCAGCAGTCCTTCCTACAATGAGCAGTTCTTC. Translated, it gives CASSPSYNEQFF. This rearrangement joins TRBV3-1 (or the pseudogene TRBV3-2) to TRBJ2-1; no clear D gene. CDR1 LGHDT and CDR2 YNNKEL come from the germline V gene (reference sequence). V shed 6 bases and J shed 1 base, with 4 bases lying between them. This CDR3 has 12 amino acids.

The chain carries TRBV7-6 and TRBJ1-1, with D uncertain. The CDR3 has 16 amino acids. Germline CDR1 is SGHVS and CDR2 is FNYEAQ. The ends were cut back, 1 base at V and 1 base at J, with 13 bases in the middle. This CDR3 reads CASSLVDKLKNTEAFF. The CDR3 DNA reads TGTGCCAGCAGCTTAGTAGACAAACTAAAGAACACTGAAGCTTTCTTT.

The J gene is TRBJ2-3, the V gene TRBV6-5; perhaps D is TRBD1 or TRBD2 (5 bases each). Trimming took 8 bases from V and 0 from J, leaving 15 bases between them. This CDR3 contains 15 residues. CDR1 is MNHEY, CDR2 SVGAGI, per germline. The CDR3 coding sequence is TGTGCCAGCCGAAAAACCAGGGACAGCACAGATACGCAGTATTTT. Amino acids: CASRKTRDSTDTQYF.

The rearrangement uses TRBV9 and TRBJ1-3; possibly TRBD1 for D (5 bases). Between the trimmed V and J ends, which lost 3 bases and 3 bases, there was a span of 16 bases. Germline V gene sequence: CDR1 SGDLS, CDR2 YYNGEE. The CDR3 contains 16 residues. The CDR3 bases are TGTGCCAGCAGCGACACAGGCCTTCTTGTTGGAAACACCATATATTTT. As protein: CASSDTGLLVGNTIYF.